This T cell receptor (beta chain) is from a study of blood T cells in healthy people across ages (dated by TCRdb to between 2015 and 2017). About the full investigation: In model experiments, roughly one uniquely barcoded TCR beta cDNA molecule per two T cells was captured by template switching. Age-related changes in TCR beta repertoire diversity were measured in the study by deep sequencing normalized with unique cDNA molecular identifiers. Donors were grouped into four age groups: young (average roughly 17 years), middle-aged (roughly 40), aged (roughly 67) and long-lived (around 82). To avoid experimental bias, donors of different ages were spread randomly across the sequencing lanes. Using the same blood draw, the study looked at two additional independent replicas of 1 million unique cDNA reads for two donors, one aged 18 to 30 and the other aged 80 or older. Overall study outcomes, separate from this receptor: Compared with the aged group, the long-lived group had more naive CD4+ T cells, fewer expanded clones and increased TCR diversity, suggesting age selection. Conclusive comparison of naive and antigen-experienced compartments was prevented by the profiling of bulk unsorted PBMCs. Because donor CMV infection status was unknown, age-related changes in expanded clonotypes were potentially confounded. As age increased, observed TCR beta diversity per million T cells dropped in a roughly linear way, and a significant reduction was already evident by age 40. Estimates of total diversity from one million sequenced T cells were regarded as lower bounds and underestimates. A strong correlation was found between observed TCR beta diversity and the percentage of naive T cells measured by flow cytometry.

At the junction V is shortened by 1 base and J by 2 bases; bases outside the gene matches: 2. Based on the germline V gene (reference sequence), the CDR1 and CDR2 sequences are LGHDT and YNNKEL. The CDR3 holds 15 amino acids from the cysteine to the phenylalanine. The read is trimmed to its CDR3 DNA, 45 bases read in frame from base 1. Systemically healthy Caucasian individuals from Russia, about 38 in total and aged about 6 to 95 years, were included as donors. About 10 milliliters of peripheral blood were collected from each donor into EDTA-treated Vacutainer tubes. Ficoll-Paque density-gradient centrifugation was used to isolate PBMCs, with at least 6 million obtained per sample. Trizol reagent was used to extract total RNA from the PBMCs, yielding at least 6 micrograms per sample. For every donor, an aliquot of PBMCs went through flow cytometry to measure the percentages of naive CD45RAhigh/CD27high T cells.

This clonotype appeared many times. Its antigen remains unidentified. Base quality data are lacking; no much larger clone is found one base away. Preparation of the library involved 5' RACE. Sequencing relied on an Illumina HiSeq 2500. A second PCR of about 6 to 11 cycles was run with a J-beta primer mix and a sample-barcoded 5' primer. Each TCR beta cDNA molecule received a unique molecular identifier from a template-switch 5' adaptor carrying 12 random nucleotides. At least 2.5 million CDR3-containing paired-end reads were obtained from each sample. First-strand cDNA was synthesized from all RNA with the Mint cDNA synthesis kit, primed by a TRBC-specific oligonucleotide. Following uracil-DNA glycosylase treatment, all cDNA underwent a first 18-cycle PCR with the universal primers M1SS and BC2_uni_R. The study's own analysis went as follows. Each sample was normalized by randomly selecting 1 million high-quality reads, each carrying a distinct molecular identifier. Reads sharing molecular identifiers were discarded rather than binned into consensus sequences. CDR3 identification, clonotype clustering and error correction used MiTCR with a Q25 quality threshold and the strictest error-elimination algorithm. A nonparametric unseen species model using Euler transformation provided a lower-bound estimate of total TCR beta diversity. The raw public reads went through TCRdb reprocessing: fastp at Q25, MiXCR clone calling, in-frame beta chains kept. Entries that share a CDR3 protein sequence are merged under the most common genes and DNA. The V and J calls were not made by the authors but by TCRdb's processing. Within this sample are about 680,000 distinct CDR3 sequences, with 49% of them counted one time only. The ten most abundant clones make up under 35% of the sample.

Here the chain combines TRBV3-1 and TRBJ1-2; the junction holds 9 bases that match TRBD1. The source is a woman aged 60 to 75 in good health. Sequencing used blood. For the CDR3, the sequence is CASSQVGQGNYGYTF. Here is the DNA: TGTGCCAGCAGCCAAGTCGGACAGGGGAACTATGGCTACACCTTC.